This T cell receptor beta chain derives from a study of blood T cell repertoires in COVID-19. The CDR3 contains 19 residues. V lost 4 bases to trimming and J lost 3 bases; unmatched junction nucleotides: 14. Per the germline V gene, CDR1 is MDHEN and CDR2 is SYDVKM. Sequenced by immunoSEQ multiplex PCR; TCRdb stores in-frame clones only, minus some. The table records over 150,000 clones, around 85% of them present only once. The chain couples TRBV28 to TRBJ2-1; 11 nucleotides agree with TRBD2. This clonotype was sampled from a woman aged 25 to 39 who had recovered from COVID-19. Material for sequencing was PBMCs or T cells enriched from blood (not recorded which). CDR3 residues: CASSSPPGSGRAGYNEQFF. DNA for the CDR3: TGTGCCAGCAGTTCCCCTCCGGGTAGCGGGAGGGCCGGCTACAATGAGCAGTTCTTC.